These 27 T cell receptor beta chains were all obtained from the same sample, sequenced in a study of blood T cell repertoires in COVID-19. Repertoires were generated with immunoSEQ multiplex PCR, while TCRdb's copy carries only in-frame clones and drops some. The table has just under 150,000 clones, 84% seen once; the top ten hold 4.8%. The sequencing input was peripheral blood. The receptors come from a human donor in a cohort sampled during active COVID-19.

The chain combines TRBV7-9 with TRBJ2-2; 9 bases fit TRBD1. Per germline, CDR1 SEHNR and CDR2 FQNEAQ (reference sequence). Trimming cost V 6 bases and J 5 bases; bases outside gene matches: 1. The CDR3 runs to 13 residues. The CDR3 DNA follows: TGTGCCAGCAGTGGACAGGGGACCGGGGAGCTGTTTTTT. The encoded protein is CASSGQGTGELFF. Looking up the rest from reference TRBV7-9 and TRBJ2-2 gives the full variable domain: DTGVSQNPRHKITKRGQNVTFRCDPISEHNRLYWYRQTLGQGPEFLTYFQNEAQLEKSRLLSDRFSAERPKGSFSTLEIQRTEQGDSAMYLCASSGQGTGELFFGEGSRLTVL.

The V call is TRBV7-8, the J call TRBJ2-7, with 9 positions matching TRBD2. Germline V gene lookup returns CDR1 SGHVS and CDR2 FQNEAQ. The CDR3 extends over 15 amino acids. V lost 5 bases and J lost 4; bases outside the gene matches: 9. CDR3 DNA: TGTGCCAGCAGCCCCGAGGCGGGGGGGACATACGAGCAGTACTTC. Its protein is CASSPEAGGTYEQYF.

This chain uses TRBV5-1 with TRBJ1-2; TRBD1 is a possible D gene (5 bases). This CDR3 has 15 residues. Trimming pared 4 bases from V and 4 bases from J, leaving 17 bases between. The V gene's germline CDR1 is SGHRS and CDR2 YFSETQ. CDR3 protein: CASSKIQGESYGYTF. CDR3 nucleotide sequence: TGCGCCAGCAGCAAAATCCAGGGTGAGAGCTATGGCTACACCTTC.

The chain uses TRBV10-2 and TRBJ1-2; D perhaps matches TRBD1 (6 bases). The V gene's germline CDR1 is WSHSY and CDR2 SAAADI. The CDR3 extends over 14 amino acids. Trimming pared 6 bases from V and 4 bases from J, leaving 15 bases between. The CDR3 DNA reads TGCGCCAGCAGCCGAACAGGGATCGGCTATGGCTACACCTTC. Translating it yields CASSRTGIGYGYTF.

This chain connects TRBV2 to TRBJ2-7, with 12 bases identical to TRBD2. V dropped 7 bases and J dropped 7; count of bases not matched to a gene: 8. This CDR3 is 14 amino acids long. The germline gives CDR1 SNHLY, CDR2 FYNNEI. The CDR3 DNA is TGTGCCAGCAATCCTAGCGGGGGGGTCGGGGAGCAGTACTTC. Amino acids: CASNPSGGVGEQYF.

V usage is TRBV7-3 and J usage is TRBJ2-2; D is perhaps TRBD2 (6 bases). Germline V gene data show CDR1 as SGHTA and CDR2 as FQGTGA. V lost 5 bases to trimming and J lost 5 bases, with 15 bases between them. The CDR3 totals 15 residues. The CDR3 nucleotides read TGTGCCAGCAGCCCCTCCCCCGGGGGAACCGGGGAGCTGTTTTTT. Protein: CASSPSPGGTGELFF.

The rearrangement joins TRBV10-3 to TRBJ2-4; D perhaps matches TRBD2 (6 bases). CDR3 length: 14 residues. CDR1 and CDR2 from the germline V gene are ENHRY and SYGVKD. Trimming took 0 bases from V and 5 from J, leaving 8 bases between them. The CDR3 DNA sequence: TGTGCCATCAGTGAGTCAGCTAGCGAAAACATTCAGTACTTC. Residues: CAISESASENIQYF.

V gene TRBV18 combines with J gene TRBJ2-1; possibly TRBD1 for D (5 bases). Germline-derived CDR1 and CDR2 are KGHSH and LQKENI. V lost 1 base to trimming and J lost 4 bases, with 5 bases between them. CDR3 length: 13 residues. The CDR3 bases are TGTGCCAGCTCACCACAGGGGTACAATGAGCAGTTCTTC. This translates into CASSPQGYNEQFF.

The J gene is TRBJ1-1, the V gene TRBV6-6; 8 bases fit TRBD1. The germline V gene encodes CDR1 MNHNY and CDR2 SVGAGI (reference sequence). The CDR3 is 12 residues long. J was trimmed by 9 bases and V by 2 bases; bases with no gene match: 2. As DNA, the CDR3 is TGTGCCAGCAGTTACCGGACAGGGCAAGCTTTCTTT. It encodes CASSYRTGQAFF.

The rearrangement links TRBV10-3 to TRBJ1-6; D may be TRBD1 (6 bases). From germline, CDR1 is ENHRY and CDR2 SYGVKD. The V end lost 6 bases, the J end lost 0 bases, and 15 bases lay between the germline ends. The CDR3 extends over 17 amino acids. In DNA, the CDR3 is TGTGCCATCAGGAGACAGGATCGAAGCTCCTATAATTCACCCCTCCACTTT. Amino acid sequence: CAIRRQDRSSYNSPLHF.

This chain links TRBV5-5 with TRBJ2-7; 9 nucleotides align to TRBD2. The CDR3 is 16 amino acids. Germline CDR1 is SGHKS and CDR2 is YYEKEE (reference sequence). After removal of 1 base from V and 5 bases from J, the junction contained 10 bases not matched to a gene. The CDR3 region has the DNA TGTGCCAGCAGCTTGAAGGCGGGGGGGCCTGGCAACGAGCAGTACTTC. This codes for CASSLKAGGPGNEQYF.

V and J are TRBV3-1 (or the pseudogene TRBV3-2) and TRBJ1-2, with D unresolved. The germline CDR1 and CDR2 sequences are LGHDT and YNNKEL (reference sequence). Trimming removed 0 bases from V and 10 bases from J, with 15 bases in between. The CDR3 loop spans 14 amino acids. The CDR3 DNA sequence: TGTGCCAGCAGCCAAGATCATTCAGCCCGGGACTACACCTTC. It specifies CASSQDHSARDYTF.

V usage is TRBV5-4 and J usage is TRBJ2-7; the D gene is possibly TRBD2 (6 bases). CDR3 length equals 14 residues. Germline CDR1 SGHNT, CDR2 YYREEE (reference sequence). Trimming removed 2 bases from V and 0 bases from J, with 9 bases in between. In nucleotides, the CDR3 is TGTGCCAGCAGCTTCGGGAGTAGCTCCTACGAGCAGTACTTC. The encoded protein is CASSFGSSSYEQYF.

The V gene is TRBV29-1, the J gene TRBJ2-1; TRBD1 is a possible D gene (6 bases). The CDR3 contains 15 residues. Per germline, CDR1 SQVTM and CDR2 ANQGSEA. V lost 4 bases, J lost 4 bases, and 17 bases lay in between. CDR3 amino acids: CSVGNRVVGYNEQFF. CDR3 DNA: TGCAGCGTTGGAAACAGGGTCGTGGGGTACAATGAGCAGTTCTTC.

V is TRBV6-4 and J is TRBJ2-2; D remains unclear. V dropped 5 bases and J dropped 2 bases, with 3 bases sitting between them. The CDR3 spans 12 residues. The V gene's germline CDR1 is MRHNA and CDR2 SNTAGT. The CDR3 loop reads CASSPNTGELFF. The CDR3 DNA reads TGTGCCAGCAGTCCTAACACCGGGGAGCTGTTTTTT.

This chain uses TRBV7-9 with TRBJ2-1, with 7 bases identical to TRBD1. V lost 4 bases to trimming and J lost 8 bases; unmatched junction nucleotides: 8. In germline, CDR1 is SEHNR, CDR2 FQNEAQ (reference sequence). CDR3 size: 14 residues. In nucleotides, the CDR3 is TGTGCCAGCAGCTCCCGGGACAGTCGCGATGAGCAGTTCTTC. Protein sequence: CASSSRDSRDEQFF.

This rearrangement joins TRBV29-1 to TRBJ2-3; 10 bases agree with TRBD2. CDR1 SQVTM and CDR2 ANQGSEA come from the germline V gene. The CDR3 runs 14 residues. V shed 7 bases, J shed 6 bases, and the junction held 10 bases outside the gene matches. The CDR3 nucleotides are TGCAGCGCCTCTAAAGCGGGAGGGGGGGATACGCAGTATTTT. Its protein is CSASKAGGGDTQYF.

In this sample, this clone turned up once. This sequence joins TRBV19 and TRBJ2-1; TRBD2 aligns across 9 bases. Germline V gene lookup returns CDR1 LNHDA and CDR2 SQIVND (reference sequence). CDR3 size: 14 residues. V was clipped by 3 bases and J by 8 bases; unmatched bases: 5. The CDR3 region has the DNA TGTGCCAGTAGTATCCGAGCGGGGGGCGATGAGCAGTTCTTC. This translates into CASSIRAGGDEQFF.

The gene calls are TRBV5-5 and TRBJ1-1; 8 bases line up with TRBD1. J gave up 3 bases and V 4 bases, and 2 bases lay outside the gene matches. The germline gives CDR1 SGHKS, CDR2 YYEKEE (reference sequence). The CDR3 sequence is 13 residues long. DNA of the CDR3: TGTGCCAGCAGCCTACAGGGGGACACTGAAGCTTTCTTT. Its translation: CASSLQGDTEAFF.

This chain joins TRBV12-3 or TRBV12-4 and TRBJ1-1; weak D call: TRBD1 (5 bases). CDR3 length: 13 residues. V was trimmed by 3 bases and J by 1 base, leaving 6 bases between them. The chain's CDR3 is CASSFGQNTEAFF. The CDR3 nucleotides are TGTGCCAGCAGTTTTGGACAGAACACTGAAGCTTTCTTT.

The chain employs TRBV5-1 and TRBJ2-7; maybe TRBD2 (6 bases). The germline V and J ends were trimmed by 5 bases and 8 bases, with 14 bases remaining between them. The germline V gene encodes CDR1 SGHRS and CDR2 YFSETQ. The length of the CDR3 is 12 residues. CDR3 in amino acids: CASSWDSTKQYF. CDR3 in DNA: TGCGCCAGCAGTTGGGACTCTACGAAGCAGTACTTC.

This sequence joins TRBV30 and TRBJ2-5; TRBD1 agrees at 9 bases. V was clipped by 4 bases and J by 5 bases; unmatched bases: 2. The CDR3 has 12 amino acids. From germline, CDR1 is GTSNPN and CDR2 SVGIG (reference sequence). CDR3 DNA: TGTGCCTGGAACAGGGGGCTGGAGACCCAGTACTTC. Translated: CAWNRGLETQYF.

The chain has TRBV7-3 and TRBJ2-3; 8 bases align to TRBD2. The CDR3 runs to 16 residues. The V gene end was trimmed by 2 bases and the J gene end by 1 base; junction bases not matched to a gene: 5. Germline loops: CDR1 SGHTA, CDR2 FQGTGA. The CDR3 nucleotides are TGTGCCAGCAGCTTACGGGGGGGCTGGGGCACAGATACGCAGTATTTT. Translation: CASSLRGGWGTDTQYF. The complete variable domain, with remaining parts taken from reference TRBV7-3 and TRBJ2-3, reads GAGVSQTPSNKVTEKGKYVELRCDPISGHTALYWYRQSLGQGPEFLIYFQGTGAADDSGLPNDRFFAVRPEGSVSTLKIQRTERGDSAVYLCASSLRGGWGTDTQYFGPGTRLTVL.

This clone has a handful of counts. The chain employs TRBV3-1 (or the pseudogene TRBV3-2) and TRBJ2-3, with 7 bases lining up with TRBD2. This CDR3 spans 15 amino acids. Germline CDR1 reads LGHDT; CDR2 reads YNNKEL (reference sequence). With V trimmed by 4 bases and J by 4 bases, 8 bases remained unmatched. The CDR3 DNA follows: TGTGCCAGCAGCCCCCGGGGGGAGGGGCCAGATACGCAGTATTTT. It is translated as CASSPRGEGPDTQYF.

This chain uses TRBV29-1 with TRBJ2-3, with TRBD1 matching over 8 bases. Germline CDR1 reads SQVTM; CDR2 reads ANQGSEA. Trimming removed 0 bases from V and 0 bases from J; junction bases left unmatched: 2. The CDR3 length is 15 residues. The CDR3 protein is CSVEETGVSTDTQYF. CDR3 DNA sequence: TGCAGCGTTGAAGAGACAGGGGTTAGCACAGATACGCAGTATTTT.

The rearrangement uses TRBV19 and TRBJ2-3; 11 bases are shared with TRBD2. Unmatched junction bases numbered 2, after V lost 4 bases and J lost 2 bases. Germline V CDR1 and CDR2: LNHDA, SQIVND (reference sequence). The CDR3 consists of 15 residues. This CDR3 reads CASSTTSGDTDTQYF. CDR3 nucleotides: TGTGCCAGTAGTACGACTAGCGGGGACACAGATACGCAGTATTTT.

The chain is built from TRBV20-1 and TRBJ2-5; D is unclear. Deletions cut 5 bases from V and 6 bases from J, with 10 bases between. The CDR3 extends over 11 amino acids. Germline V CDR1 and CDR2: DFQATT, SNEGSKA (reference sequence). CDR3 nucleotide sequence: TGCAGTGCTCCCCAGGCGCAGACCCAGTACTTC. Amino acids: CSAPQAQTQYF.